These 10 T cell receptor beta chains came from one sample sequenced in a study of control samples from healthy donors and cancer patients. Measured with immunoSEQ multiplex PCR; TCRdb has only the in-frame clones, and not every one. The sample holds about 45,000 clones, around 93% seen once. The specimen sequenced was PBMCs. Receptor source: a woman in her forties with head and neck cancer.

The CDR3 DNA reads as TGTGCCAGCTCACTGGGGACTAGCGGGAGTTTCTCCGGGGAGCTGTTTTTT. Translation gives CASSLGTSGSFSGELFF. The V and J genes are TRBV18 and TRBJ2-2, with TRBD2 matching 14 bases. The CDR3 runs to 17 residues. The V gene's germline CDR1 is KGHSH and CDR2 LQKENI. The V gene end was trimmed by 4 bases and the J gene end by 6 bases; junction bases not matched to a gene: 7.

This clone was observed once. J is TRBJ1-2 and V is TRBV7-9; D possibly corresponds to TRBD1 (5 bases). The germline CDR1 and CDR2 sequences are SEHNR and FQNEAQ (reference sequence). V was cut by 1 base and J by 4 bases, with 16 bases left in between. The CDR3 spans 16 residues. The CDR3 nucleotides are TGTGCCAGCAGCTTAGGGGCAGGGCCAAGCTCCTATGGCTACACCTTC. This gives the protein CASSLGAGPSSYGYTF.

V gene TRBV11-2 combines with J gene TRBJ1-1; 7 bases align to TRBD1. V gave up 5 bases and J gave up 4 bases; unmatched junction bases: 10. Germline V CDR1 and CDR2: SGHAT, FQNNGV. CDR3 length equals 15 residues. The CDR3 sequence: CASSHRDRSLTEAFF. In DNA form, the CDR3 reads TGTGCCAGCAGCCATAGGGACAGATCCCTCACTGAAGCTTTCTTT.

The rearrangement joins TRBV18 to TRBJ1-3, with TRBD1 identical over 8 bases. Per the germline V gene, CDR1 is KGHSH and CDR2 is LQKENI. Unmatched junction bases numbered 2, after V lost 1 base and J lost 0 bases. The CDR3 totals 16 residues. DNA for the CDR3: TGTGCCAGCTCACCACGAGGACAGGGCTCTGGAAACACCATATATTTT. It codes for CASSPRGQGSGNTIYF.

The chain recombines TRBV10-1 with TRBJ2-2; 9 bases line up with TRBD2. Trimming cost V 2 bases and J 6 bases; bases outside gene matches: 4. The CDR3 has 15 residues. In germline, CDR1 is WNHNN, CDR2 SYGVQD (reference sequence). The CDR3 DNA follows: TGCGCCAGCAGTGAGATGCGGGGGGGTCCCGGGGAGCTGTTTTTT. Residues: CASSEMRGGPGELFF.

This chain joins TRBV30 and TRBJ1-5; TRBD1 agrees at 10 bases. The CDR3 length is 15 residues. Looked up from germline, CDR1 is GTSNPN and CDR2 is SVGIG (reference sequence). V lost 2 bases and J lost 3; bases outside the gene matches: 4. The CDR3 DNA reads as TGTGCCTGGAGTTCGGACAGGGGGAACAATCAGCCCCAGCATTTT. Translating gives CAWSSDRGNNQPQHF.

The V and J genes are TRBV30 and TRBJ1-1; D possibly corresponds to TRBD1 (6 bases). Per the germline V gene, CDR1 is GTSNPN and CDR2 is SVGIG (reference sequence). V lost 3 bases and J lost 4, with 9 bases in between. The CDR3 is made up of 12 amino acids. The CDR3, as DNA: TGTGCCTGGAGCGAGGGGGGCACTGAAGCTTTCTTT. Translation gives CAWSEGGTEAFF.

The genes are TRBV30 and TRBJ1-3; possibly TRBD1 for D (5 bases). V was pared by 2 bases and J by 4 bases, with 6 bases between. The CDR3 loop spans 12 amino acids. The germline V gene has CDR1 GTSNPN and CDR2 SVGIG (reference sequence). The CDR3 reads CAWSRGGNTIYF. In DNA form, the CDR3 reads TGTGCCTGGAGTCGGGGGGGAAACACCATATATTTT.

The chain carries TRBV5-1 and TRBJ1-2; the D is unclear. Deletions cut 1 base from V and 0 bases from J, with 4 bases between. The CDR3 is 13 amino acids. CDR1 is SGHRS and CDR2 is YFSETQ in the germline V gene. CDR3 nucleotides: TGCGCCAGCAGCTTGACTTCTAACTATGGCTACACCTTC. It codes for CASSLTSNYGYTF.

V gene TRBV5-6 combines with J gene TRBJ2-4, with a weak D call TRBD2 (6 bases). The CDR3 has 15 residues. Germline V gene sequence: CDR1 SGHDT, CDR2 YYEEEE. V shed 2 bases and J shed 0 bases, with 9 bases lying between them. The CDR3 nucleotides are TGTGCCAGCAGCTTCAGGAGGGGAGCCAAAAACATTCAGTACTTC. Residues: CASSFRRGAKNIQYF.